The 10 T cell receptor beta chains below come from one sample, sequenced in a study of T cells after yellow fever vaccination. TCRdb re-derived calls from the 5' RACE reads in MiXCR, one entry per CDR3 protein. This sample carries about 550,000 distinct CDR3 sequences, roughly 19% of them seen once, and the ten largest clones take over 11%. Sequencing used PBMCs, obtained 15 days after the yellow fever booster vaccination. These receptors were collected from a young man who received the YFV17D yellow fever vaccine.

The table lists this clonotype with a few counts. The gene calls are TRBV20-1 and TRBJ2-1; maybe TRBD2 (6 bases). The V end was cut by 1 base, the J end by 5 bases, with 15 bases between. The germline CDR1 and CDR2 sequences are DFQATT and SNEGSKA (reference sequence). This CDR3 is built from 15 residues. CDR3 nucleotide sequence: TGCAGTGCTAGAGCCCCCTCTCTAGCGAACAATGAGCAGTTCTTC. It specifies CSARAPSLANNEQFF.

This clonotype was picked up a small number of times. The rearrangement links TRBV5-5 to TRBJ2-1; 7 bases align to TRBD2. Looked up from germline, CDR1 is SGHKS and CDR2 is YYEKEE (reference sequence). The CDR3 extends over 16 amino acids. After removal of 3 bases from V and 1 base from J, the junction contained 7 bases not matched to a gene. The chain's CDR3 is CASSSLGAGSYNEQFF. CDR3 DNA sequence: TGTGCCAGCAGCTCTCTAGGAGCGGGATCCTACAATGAGCAGTTCTTC.

The sample holds a few counts of this clonotype. V is TRBV14 and J is TRBJ1-1; D gene uncertain. This CDR3 comprises 13 residues. Germline CDR1 and CDR2: SGHDN and FVKESK. Trimming shortened V by 6 bases and J by 1 base, and 9 bases separated the two germline ends. The DNA for the CDR3 is TGTGCCAGCAGGAACAGCCAGAACACTGAAGCTTTCTTT. Translated: CASRNSQNTEAFF.

A few counts support this clonotype. The chain employs TRBV25-1 and TRBJ2-6; D may be TRBD1 (5 bases). Trimming left V 5 bases short and J 0 bases short, with 14 bases between. Per the germline V gene, CDR1 is MGHDK and CDR2 is SYGVNS. This CDR3 is 17 amino acids long. CDR3 sequence reads: CASSSKLDISGANVLTF. The CDR3 DNA follows: TGTGCCAGCAGTTCCAAATTGGACATCTCTGGGGCCAACGTCCTGACTTTC.

The J gene is TRBJ2-7, the V gene TRBV12-3 or TRBV12-4; 8 positions agree with TRBD2. V shed 2 bases and J 6 bases; nucleotides not matched to a gene: 6. This CDR3 spans 14 amino acids. CDR3 protein: CASSLQREPSEQYF. The CDR3 DNA reads as TGTGCCAGCAGTTTACAGCGGGAGCCCAGCGAGCAGTACTTC.

The rearrangement joins TRBV5-5 to TRBJ2-1, with 7 bases fitting TRBD2. CDR3 size: 14 residues. J lost 7 bases, V lost 3 bases, and 7 bases had no gene match. CDR1 and CDR2 (germline): SGHKS, YYEKEE (reference sequence). CDR3: CASSWGGSTNEQFF. DNA of the CDR3: TGTGCCAGCAGCTGGGGCGGGAGCACGAATGAGCAGTTCTTC.

This chain connects TRBV15 to TRBJ2-5; tentatively, D is TRBD1 (6 bases). This CDR3 has 19 amino acids. CDR1 LNHNV and CDR2 YYDKDF come from the germline V gene (reference sequence). V shed 5 bases and J shed 0 bases, with 25 bases lying between them. The CDR3 loop reads CATSGSQGSTTRYQETQYF. The DNA of the CDR3 is TGTGCCACCAGCGGGTCTCAGGGGTCCACAACCAGGTACCAAGAGACCCAGTACTTC.

The V call is TRBV7-9, the J call TRBJ1-6; 12 nucleotides match TRBD1. Germline loops: CDR1 SEHNR, CDR2 FQNEAQ (reference sequence). The J segment lost 10 bases and the V segment lost 8 bases, leaving 6 bases of the junction unmatched. CDR3 length: 14 amino acids. Here the CDR3 reads CASGAGTGGSPLHF. The CDR3 DNA reads as TGTGCCAGCGGGGCGGGGACAGGGGGCTCACCCCTCCACTTT.

The chain is built from TRBV29-1 and TRBJ2-1; TRBD2 matches 13 bases. Germline V gives CDR1 SQVTM, CDR2 ANQGSEA. This CDR3 has 14 amino acids. The V segment lost 4 bases and the J segment 7 bases; nucleotides outside the gene matches: 4. CDR3 region: CSVAGTSGINEQFF. Here the CDR3 DNA reads TGCAGCGTTGCCGGGACTAGCGGGATAAATGAGCAGTTCTTC.

J is TRBJ1-4 and V is TRBV12-3 or TRBV12-4; TRBD1 is a possible D gene (5 bases). V was trimmed by 5 bases and J by 0 bases, leaving 7 bases between them. This CDR3 has 14 residues. The DNA of the CDR3 is TGTGCCAGCAGTGACAGTGCAACTAATGAAAAACTGTTTTTT. It encodes CASSDSATNEKLFF.